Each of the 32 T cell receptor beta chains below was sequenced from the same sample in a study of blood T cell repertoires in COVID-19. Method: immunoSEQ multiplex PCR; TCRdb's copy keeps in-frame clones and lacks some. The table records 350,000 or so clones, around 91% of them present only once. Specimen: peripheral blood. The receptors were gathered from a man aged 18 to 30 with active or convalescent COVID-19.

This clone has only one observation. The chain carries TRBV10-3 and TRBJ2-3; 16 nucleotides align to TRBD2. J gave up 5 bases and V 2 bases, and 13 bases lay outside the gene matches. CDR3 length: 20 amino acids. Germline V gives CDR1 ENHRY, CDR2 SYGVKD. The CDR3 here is CAISEPSPGLAGGPIDTQYF. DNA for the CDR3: TGTGCCATCAGTGAGCCATCCCCGGGACTAGCGGGGGGGCCAATAGATACGCAGTATTTT.

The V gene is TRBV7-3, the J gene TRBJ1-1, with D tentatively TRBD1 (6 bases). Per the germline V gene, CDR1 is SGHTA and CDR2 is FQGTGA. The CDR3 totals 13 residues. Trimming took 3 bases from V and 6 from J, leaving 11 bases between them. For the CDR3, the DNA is TGTGCCAGCAGCTTCAATGGGGGCTCTGAAGCTTTCTTT. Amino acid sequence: CASSFNGGSEAFF.

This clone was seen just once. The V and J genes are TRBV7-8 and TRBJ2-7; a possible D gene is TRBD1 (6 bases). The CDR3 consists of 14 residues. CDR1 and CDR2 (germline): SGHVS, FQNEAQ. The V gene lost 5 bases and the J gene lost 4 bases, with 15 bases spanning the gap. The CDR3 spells CASSARRDNYEQYF. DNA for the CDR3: TGTGCCAGCAGCGCCCGCCGGGACAATTACGAGCAGTACTTC.

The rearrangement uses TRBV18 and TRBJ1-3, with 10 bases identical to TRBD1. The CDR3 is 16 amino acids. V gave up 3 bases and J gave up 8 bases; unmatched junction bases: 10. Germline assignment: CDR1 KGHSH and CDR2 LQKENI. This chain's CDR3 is CASSPQSGQGTHTIYF. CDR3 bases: TGTGCCAGCTCACCTCAGTCGGGACAGGGGACGCACACCATATATTTT.

Here the CDR3 reads CASSQHIDRYNTEAFF. As DNA, the CDR3 is TGCGCCAGCAGCCAACATATAGACAGGTATAACACTGAAGCTTTCTTT. The chain is built from TRBV5-1 and TRBJ1-1, with a tentative D call TRBD1 (6 bases). CDR3 length equals 16 residues. V lost 4 bases and J lost 2, with 18 bases in between. Per the germline V gene, CDR1 is SGHRS and CDR2 is YFSETQ.

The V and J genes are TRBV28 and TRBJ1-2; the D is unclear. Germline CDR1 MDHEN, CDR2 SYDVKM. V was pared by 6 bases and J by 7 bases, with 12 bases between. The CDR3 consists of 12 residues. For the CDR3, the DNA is TGTGCCAGCAGCTCTACCCCTAGTGGCTACACCTTC. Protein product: CASSSTPSGYTF.

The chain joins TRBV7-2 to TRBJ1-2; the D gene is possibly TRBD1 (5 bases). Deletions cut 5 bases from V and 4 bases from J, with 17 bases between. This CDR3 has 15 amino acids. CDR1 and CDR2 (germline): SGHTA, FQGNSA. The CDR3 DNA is TGTGCCAGCAGCGGGGGGACCCAAGGATTCTATGGCTACACCTTC. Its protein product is CASSGGTQGFYGYTF.

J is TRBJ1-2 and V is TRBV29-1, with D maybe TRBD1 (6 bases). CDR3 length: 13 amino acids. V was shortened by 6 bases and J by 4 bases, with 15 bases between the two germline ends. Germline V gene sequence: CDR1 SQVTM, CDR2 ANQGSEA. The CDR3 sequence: CSVLGGQIYGYTF. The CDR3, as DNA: TGCAGCGTCTTAGGGGGACAAATCTATGGCTACACCTTC. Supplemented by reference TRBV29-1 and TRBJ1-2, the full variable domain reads SAVISQKPSRDICQRGTSLTIQCQVDSQVTMMFWYRQQPGQSLTLIATANQGSEATYESGFVIDKFPISRPNLTFSTLTVSNMSPEDSSIYLCSVLGGQIYGYTFGSGTRLTVV.

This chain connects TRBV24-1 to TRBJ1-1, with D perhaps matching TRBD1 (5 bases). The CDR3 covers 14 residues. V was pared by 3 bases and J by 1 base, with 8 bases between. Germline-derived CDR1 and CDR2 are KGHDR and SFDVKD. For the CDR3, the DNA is TGTGCCACCAGTGATGGCGGGGGGAACACTGAAGCTTTCTTT. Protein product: CATSDGGGNTEAFF.

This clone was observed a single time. CDR3 residues: CASSVRQSSSSGNTIYF. The CDR3 nucleotides are TGTGCCAGCAGTGTCAGACAGAGTTCAAGCTCTGGAAACACCATATATTTT. The V gene is TRBV27, the J gene TRBJ1-3, with a possible D match to TRBD1 (5 bases). Germline lookup yields CDR1 MNHEY and CDR2 SMNVEV (reference sequence). Deletions cut 5 bases from V and 0 bases from J, with 17 bases between. CDR3 length: 17 amino acids.

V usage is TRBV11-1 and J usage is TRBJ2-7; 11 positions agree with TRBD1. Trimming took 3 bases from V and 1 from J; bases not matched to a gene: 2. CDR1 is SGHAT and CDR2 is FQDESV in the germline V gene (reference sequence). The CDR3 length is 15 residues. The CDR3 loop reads CASSLGQGGSYEQYF. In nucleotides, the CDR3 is TGTGCCAGCAGCTTGGGACAGGGGGGTTCCTACGAGCAGTACTTC.

In DNA form, the CDR3 reads TGTGCCAGTCACAGGGGGCTGGACACTGAAGCTTTCTTT. The encoded protein is CASHRGLDTEAFF. This chain connects TRBV18 to TRBJ1-1, with 9 nucleotides matching TRBD1. Losses at the gene ends were 9 bases for V and 3 bases for J; bases not matched to a gene: 5. Germline-derived CDR1 and CDR2 are KGHSH and LQKENI. The CDR3 has 13 residues.

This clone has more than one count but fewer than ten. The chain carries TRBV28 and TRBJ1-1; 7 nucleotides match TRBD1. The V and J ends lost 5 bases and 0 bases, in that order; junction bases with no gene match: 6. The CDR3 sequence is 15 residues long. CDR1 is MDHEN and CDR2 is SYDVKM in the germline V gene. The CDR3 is CASSPGTAMNTEAFF. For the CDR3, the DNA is TGTGCCAGCAGTCCGGGGACAGCCATGAACACTGAAGCTTTCTTT.

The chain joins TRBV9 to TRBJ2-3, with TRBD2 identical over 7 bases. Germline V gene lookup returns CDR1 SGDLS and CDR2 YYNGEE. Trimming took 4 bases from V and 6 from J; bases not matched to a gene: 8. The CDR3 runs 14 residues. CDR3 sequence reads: CASSLTGGPDTQYF. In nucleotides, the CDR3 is TGTGCCAGCAGCCTAACGGGAGGCCCGGATACGCAGTATTTT.

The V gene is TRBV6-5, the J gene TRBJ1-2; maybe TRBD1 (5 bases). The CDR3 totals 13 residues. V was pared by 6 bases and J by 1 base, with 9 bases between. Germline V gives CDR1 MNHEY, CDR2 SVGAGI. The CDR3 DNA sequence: TGTGCCAGCAGCCGCGGACATAACTATGGCTACACCTTC. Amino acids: CASSRGHNYGYTF.

The CDR3 loop reads CSASGRRNTEAFF. CDR3 nucleotide sequence: TGCAGTGCTAGTGGACGGAGGAACACTGAAGCTTTCTTT. This rearrangement joins TRBV20-1 to TRBJ1-1, with D unresolved. The CDR3 covers 13 residues. V was trimmed by 3 bases and J by 1 base, leaving 9 bases between them. Germline CDR1 and CDR2: DFQATT and SNEGSKA (reference sequence).

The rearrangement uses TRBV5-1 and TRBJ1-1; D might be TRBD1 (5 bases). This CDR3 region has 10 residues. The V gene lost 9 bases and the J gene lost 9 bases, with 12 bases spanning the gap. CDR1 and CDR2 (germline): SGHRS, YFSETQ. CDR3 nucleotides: TGCGCCAACCCGACAGCCAAAGCTTTCTTT. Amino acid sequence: CANPTAKAFF.

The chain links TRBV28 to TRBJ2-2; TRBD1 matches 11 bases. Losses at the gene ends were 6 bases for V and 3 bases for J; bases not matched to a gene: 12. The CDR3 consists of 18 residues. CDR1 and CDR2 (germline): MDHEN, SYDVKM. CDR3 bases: TGTGCCAGCAGCGACTCTGTGGGACAGGGGGGGGACACCGGGGAGCTGTTTTTT. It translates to CASSDSVGQGGDTGELFF. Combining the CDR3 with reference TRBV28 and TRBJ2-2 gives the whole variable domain DVKVTQSSRYLVKRTGEKVFLECVQDMDHENMFWYRQDPGLGLRLIYFSYDVKMKEKGDIPEGYSVSREKKERFSLILESASTNQTSMYLCASSDSVGQGGDTGELFFGEGSRLTVL.

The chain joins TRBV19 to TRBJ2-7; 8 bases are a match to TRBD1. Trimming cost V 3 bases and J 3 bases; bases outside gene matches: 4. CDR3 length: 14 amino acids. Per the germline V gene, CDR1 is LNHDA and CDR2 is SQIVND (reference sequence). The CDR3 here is CASSIWDRSYEQYF. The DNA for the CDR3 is TGTGCCAGTAGTATCTGGGACAGGAGCTACGAGCAGTACTTC.

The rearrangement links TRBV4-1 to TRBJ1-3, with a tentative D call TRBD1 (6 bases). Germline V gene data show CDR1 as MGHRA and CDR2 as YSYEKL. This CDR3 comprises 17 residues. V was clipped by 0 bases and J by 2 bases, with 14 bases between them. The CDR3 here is CASSQDPRGLTGNTIYF. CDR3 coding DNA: TGCGCCAGCAGCCAAGACCCCAGGGGCCTCACTGGAAACACCATATATTTT.

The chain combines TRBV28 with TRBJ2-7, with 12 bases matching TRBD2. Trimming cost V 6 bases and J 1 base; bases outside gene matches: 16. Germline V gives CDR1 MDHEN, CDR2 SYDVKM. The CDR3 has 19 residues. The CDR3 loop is CASSPLPSGGAFGSYEQYF. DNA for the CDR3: TGTGCCAGCAGCCCACTCCCTAGCGGGGGGGCCTTCGGTTCCTACGAGCAGTACTTC.

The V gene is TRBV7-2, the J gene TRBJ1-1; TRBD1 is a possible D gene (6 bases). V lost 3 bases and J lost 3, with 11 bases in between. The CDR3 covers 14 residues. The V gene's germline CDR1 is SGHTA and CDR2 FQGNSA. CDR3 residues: CASSLRGLDTEAFF. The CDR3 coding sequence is TGTGCCAGCAGCTTGAGGGGGTTGGACACTGAAGCTTTCTTT.

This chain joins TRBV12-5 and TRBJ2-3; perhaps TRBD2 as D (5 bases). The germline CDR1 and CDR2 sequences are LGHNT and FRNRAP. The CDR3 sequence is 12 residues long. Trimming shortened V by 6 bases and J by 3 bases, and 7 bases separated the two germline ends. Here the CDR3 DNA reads TGTGCTAGTGGCCGAGGGACAGATACGCAGTATTTT. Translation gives CASGRGTDTQYF.

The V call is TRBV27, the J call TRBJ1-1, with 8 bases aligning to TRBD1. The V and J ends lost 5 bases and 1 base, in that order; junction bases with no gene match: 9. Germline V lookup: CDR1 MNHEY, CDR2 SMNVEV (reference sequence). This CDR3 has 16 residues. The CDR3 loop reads CASSPYGQGRNTEAFF. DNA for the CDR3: TGTGCCAGCAGTCCCTACGGACAGGGCAGGAACACTGAAGCTTTCTTT.

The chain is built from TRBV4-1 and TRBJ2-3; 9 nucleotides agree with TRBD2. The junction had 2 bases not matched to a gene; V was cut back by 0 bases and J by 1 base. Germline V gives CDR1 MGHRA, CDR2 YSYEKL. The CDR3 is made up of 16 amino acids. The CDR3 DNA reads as TGCGCCAGCAGCCAAGACTCTAGCGGGGGCACAGATACGCAGTATTTT. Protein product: CASSQDSSGGTDTQYF.

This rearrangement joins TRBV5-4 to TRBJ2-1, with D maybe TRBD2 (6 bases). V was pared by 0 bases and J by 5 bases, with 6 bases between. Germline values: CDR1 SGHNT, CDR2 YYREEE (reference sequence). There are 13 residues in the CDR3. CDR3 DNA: TGTGCCAGCAGCTTGGCTAGCGACAATGAGCAGTTCTTC. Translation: CASSLASDNEQFF.

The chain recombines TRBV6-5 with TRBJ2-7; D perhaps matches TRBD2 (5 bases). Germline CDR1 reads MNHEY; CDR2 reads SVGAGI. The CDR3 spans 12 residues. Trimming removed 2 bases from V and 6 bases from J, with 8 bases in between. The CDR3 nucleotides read TGTGCCAGCAGTTACCTCCGGGGCGAGCAGTACTTC. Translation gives CASSYLRGEQYF.

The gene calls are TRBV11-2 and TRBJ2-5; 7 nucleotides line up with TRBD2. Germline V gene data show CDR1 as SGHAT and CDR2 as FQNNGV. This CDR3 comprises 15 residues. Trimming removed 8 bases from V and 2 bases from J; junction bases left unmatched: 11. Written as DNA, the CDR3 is TGTGCCAGCGCCGGCGGGGTGCGGGGGCAAGAGACCCAGTACTTC. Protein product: CASAGGVRGQETQYF.

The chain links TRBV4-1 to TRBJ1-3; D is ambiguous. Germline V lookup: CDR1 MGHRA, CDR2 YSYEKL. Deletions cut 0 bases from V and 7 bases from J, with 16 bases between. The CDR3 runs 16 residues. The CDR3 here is CASSQELPGSRNTIYF. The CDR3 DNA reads TGCGCCAGCAGCCAAGAGCTCCCCGGGAGTAGGAACACCATATATTTT.

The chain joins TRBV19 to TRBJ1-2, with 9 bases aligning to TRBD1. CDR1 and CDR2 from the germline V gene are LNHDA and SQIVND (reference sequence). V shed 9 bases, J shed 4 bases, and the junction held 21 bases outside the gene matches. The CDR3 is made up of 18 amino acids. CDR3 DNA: TGTGCCAGCCGGGAAAACGGCGGGACAGGGTCCGTGACCTATGGCTACACCTTC. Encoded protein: CASRENGGTGSVTYGYTF.

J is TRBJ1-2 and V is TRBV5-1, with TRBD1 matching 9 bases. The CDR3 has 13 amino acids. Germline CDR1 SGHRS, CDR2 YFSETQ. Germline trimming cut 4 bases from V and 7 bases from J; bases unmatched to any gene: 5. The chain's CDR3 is CASSITGGGGYTF. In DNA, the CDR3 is TGCGCCAGCAGCATAACAGGGGGCGGTGGCTACACCTTC.

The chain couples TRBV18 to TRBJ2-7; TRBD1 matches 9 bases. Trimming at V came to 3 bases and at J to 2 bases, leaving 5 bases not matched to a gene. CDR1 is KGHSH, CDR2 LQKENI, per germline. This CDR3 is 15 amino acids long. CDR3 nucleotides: TGTGCCAGCTCACCGGACCGGACAGGGGCCTACGAGCAGTACTTC. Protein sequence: CASSPDRTGAYEQYF. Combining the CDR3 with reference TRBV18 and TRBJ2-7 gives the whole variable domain NAGVMQNPRHLVRRRGQEARLRCSPMKGHSHVYWYRQLPEEGLKFMVYLQKENIIDESGMPKERFSAEFPKEGPSILRIQQVVRGDSAAYFCASSPDRTGAYEQYFGPGTRLTVT.